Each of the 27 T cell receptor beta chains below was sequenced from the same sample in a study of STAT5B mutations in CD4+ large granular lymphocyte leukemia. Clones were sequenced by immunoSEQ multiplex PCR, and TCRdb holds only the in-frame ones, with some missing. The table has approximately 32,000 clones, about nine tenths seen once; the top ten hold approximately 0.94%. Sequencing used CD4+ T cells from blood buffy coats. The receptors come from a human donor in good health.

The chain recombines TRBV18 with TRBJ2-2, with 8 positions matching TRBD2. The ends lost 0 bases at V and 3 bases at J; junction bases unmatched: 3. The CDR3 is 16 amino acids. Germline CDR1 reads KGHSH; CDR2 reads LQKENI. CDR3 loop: CASSPPAGADTGELFF. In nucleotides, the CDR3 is TGTGCCAGCTCACCACCAGCGGGGGCGGACACCGGGGAGCTGTTTTTT.

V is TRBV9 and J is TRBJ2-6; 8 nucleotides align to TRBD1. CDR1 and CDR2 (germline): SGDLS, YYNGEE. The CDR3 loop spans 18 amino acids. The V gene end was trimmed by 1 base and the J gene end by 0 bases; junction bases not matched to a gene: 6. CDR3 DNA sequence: TGTGCCAGCAGCGTACGACAGGGGTTCAGCTCTGGGGCCAACGTCCTGACTTTC. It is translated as CASSVRQGFSSGANVLTF.

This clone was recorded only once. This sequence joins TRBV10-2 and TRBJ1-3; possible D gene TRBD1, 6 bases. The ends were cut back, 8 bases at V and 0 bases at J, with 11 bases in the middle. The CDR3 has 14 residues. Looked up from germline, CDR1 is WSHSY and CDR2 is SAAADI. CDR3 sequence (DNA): TGCGCCAGCGGAGGGGGGGACTCTGGAAACACCATATATTTT. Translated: CASGGGDSGNTIYF.

The CDR3 bases are TGTGCCAGCAGCGCAGGGGGCGCCGGTAATGAAAAACTGTTTTTT. Translation: CASSAGGAGNEKLFF. The chain joins TRBV5-4 to TRBJ1-4; 8 nucleotides agree with TRBD1. The CDR3 has 15 residues. Germline assignment: CDR1 SGHNT and CDR2 YYREEE (reference sequence). V lost 4 bases, J lost 4 bases, and 6 bases stayed unmatched.

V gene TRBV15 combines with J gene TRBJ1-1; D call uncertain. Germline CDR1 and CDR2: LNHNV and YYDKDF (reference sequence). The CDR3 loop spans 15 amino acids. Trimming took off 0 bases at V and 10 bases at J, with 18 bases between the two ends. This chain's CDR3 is CATSRDGFIPEGAFF. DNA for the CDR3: TGTGCCACCAGCAGAGATGGGTTTATTCCTGAGGGAGCTTTCTTT.

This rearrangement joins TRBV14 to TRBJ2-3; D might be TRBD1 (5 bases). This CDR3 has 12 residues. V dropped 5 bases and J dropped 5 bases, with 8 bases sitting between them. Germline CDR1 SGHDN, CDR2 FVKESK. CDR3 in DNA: TGTGCCAGCAGCTACCAGGGAGATACGCAGTATTTT. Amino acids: CASSYQGDTQYF.

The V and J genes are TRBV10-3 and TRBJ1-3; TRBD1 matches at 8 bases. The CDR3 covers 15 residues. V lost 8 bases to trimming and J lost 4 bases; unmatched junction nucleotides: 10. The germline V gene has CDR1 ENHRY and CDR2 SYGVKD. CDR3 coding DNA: TGTGCCATCGGTGGGCAGGGGGCGCAGGGAAACACCATATATTTT. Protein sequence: CAIGGQGAQGNTIYF.

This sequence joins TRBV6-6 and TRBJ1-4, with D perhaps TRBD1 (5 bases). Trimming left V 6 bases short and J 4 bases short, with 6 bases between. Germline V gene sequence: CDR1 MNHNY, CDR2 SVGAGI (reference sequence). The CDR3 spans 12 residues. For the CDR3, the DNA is TGTGCCAGCAGAGGGGATAATGAAAAACTGTTTTTT. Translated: CASRGDNEKLFF.

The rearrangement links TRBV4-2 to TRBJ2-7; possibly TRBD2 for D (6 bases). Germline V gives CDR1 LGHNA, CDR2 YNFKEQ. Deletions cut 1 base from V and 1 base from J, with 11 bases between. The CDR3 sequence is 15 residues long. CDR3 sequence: CASSQGLSGSYEQYF. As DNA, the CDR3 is TGTGCCAGCAGCCAAGGGCTTAGCGGATCCTACGAGCAGTACTTC.

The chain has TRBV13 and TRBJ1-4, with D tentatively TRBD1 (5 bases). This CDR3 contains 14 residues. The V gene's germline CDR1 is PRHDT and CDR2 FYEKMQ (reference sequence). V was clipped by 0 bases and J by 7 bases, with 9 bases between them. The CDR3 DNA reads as TGTGCCAGCAGCTTAGGCCAGGGTGGTGAAAAACTGTTTTTT. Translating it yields CASSLGQGGEKLFF.

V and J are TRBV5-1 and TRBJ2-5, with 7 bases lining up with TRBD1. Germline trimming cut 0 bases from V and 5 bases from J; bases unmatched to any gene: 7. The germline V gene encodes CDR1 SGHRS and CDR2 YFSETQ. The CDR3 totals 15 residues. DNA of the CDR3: TGCGCCAGCAGCTTGGGACAGGGCGGTGGGGAGACCCAGTACTTC. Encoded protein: CASSLGQGGGETQYF.

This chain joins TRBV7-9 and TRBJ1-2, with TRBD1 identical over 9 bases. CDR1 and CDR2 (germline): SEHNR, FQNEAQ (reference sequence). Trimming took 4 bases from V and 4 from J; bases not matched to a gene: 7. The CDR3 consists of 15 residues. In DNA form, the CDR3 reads TGTGCCAGCAGCTACGGGACAGGGCCTTCCTATGGCTACACCTTC. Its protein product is CASSYGTGPSYGYTF.

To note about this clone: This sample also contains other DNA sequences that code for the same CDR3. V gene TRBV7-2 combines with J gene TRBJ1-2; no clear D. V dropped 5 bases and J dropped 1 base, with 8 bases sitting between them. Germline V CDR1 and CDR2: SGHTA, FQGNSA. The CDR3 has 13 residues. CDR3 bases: TGTGCCAGCAGCCCCGACAATAACTATGGCTACACCTTC. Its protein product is CASSPDNNYGYTF.

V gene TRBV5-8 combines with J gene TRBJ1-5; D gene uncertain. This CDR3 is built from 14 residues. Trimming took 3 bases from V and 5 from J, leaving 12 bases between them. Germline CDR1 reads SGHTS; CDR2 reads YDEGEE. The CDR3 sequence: CASSWYSQHQPQHF. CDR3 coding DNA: TGTGCCAGCAGCTGGTACAGCCAACATCAGCCCCAGCATTTT.

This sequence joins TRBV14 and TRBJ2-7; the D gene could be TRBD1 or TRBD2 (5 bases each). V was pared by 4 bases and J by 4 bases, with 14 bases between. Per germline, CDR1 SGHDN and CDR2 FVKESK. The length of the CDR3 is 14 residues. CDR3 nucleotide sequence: TGTGCCAGCAGCCGGAATATCGGGGCGTACGAGCAGTACTTC. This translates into CASSRNIGAYEQYF.

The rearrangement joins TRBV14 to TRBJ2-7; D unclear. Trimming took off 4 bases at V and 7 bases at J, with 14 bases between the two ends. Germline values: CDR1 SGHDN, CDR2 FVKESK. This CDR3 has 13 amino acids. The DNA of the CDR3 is TGTGCCAGCAGCCGCGAGTGGGTTGTGGAGCAGTACTTC. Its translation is CASSREWVVEQYF. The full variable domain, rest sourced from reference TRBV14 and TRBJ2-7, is EAGVTQFPSHSVIEKGQTVTLRCDPISGHDNLYWYRRVMGKEIKFLLHFVKESKQDESGMPNNRFLAERTGGTYSTLKVQPAELEDSGVYFCASSREWVVEQYFGPGTRLTVT.

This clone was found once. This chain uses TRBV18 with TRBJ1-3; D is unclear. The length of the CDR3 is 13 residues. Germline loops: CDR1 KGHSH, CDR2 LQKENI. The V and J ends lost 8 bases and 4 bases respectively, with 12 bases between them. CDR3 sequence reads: CASLWAVGNTIYF. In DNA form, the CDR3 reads TGTGCCAGCCTTTGGGCCGTGGGAAACACCATATATTTT. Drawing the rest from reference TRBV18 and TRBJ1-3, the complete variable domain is NAGVMQNPRHLVRRRGQEARLRCSPMKGHSHVYWYRQLPEEGLKFMVYLQKENIIDESGMPKERFSAEFPKEGPSILRIQQVVRGDSAAYFCASLWAVGNTIYFGEGSWLTVV.

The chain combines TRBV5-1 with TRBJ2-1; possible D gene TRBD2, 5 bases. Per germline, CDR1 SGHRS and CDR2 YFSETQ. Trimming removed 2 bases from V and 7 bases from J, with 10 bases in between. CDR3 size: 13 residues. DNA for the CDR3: TGCGCCAGCAGCTTCGAGCGGCGGAATGAGCAGTTCTTC. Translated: CASSFERRNEQFF.

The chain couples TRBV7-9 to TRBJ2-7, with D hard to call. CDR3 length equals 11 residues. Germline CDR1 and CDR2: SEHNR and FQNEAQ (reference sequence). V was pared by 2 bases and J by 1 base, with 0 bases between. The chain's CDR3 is CASSLSYEQYF. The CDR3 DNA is TGTGCCAGCAGCTTATCCTACGAGCAGTACTTC. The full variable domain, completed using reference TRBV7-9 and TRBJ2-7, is DTGVSQNPRHKITKRGQNVTFRCDPISEHNRLYWYRQTLGQGPEFLTYFQNEAQLEKSRLLSDRFSAERPKGSFSTLEIQRTEQGDSAMYLCASSLSYEQYFGPGTRLTVT.

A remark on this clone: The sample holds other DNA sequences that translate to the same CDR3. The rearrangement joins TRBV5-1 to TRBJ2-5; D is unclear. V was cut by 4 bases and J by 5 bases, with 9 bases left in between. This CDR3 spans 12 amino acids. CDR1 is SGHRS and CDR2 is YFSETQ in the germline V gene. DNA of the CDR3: TGCGCCAGCAGCCCCCCTGAGGAGACCCAGTACTTC. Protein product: CASSPPEETQYF.

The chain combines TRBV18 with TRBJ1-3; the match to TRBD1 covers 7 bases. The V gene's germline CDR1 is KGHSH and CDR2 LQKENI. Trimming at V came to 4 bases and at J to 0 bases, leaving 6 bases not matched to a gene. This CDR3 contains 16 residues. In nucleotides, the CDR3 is TGTGCCAGCTCACAAGACAGGGCTGTCTCTGGAAACACCATATATTTT. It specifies CASSQDRAVSGNTIYF.

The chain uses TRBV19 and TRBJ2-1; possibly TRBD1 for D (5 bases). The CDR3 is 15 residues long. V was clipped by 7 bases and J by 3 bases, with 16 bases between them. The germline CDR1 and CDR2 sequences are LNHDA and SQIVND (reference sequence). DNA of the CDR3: TGTGCCAGTATTCCGACAGCAGGGTTCTACAATGAGCAGTTCTTC. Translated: CASIPTAGFYNEQFF.

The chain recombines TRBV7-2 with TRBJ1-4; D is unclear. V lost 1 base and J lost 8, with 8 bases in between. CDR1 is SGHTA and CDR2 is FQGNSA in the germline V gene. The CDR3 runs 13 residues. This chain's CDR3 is CASSLGVPEKLFF. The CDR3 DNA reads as TGTGCCAGCAGCTTAGGGGTCCCCGAAAAACTGTTTTTT.

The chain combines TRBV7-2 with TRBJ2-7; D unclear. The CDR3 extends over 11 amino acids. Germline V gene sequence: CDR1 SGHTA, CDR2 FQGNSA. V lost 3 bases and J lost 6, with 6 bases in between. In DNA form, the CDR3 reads TGTGCCAGCAGCTTCCTGAGCGAGCAGTACTTC. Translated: CASSFLSEQYF.

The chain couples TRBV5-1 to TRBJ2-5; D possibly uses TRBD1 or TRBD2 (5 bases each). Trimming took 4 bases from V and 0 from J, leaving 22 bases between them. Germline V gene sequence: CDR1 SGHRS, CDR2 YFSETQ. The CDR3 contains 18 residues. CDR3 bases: TGCGCCAGCAGCCCGGGCTGGACTGGGGACCGTCACCAAGAGACCCAGTACTTC. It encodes CASSPGWTGDRHQETQYF.

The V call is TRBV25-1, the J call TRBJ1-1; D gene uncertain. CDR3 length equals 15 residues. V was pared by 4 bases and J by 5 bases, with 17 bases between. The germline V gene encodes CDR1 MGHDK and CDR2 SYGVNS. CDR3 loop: CASSGPHSIRTEAFF. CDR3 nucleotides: TGTGCCAGCAGTGGCCCTCATTCTATTCGAACTGAAGCTTTCTTT.

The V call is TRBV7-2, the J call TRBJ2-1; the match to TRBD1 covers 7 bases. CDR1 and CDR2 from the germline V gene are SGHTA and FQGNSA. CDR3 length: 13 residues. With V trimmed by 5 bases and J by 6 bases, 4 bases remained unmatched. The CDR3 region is CASSRGQTNEQFF. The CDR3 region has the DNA TGTGCCAGCAGCCGGGGACAGACCAATGAGCAGTTCTTC.